These 22 T cell receptor beta chains share one sample of origin, sequenced in a study of OX40 agonist ivuxolimab in advanced cancers. Sequenced by immunoSEQ multiplex PCR; TCRdb stores in-frame clones only, minus some. The data hold some 57,000 clones, with approximately 87% observed a single time. The sample in question was CD4+ or CD8+ T cells sorted from blood, obtained in a trial of the OX40 agonist ivuxolimab. The source is an adult with an advanced solid tumor such as melanoma, head and neck, liver or kidney cancer.

This clone was seen only once. This CDR3 is missing its conserved last phenylalanine or tryptophan, likely due to a read error. The V call is TRBV6-6, the J call TRBJ1-2; the D is unclear. This CDR3 contains 12 residues. The germline CDR1 and CDR2 sequences are MNHNY and SVGAGI (reference sequence). The CDR3 sequence is CASSTPQYGYTL. The CDR3 nucleotides read TGTGCTAGCAGCACCCCCCAGTATGGCTACACCCTC.

This chain's CDR3 is CASSELIGTAPMGYTF. The CDR3 DNA follows: TGCGCCAGCAGTGAGTTGATCGGGACAGCCCCTATGGGCTACACCTTC. The chain couples TRBV10-2 to TRBJ1-2; 7 bases fit TRBD1. V lost 1 base, J lost 8 bases, and 13 bases stayed unmatched. Germline CDR1 reads WSHSY; CDR2 reads SAAADI. CDR3 length: 16 residues.

The rearrangement joins TRBV2 to TRBJ1-4, with D perhaps matching TRBD1 (6 bases). The CDR3 loop spans 15 amino acids. The V gene lost 6 bases and the J gene lost 7 bases, with 18 bases spanning the gap. The germline V gene has CDR1 SNHLY and CDR2 FYNNEI. The CDR3 DNA sequence: TGTGCCAGCAGCCCGTGGCAGGGGATTGGTGAAAAACTGTTTTTT. It specifies CASSPWQGIGEKLFF.

In this sample, this clone turned up once. The CDR3 bases are TGTGCCAGCAGCCCGACAGGGACGAGCACCGGGGAGCTGTTTTTT. This sequence encodes CASSPTGTSTGELFF. This rearrangement joins TRBV7-3 to TRBJ2-2; 7 nucleotides match TRBD1. Trimming at V came to 5 bases and at J to 4 bases, leaving 7 bases not matched to a gene. Germline loops: CDR1 SGHTA, CDR2 FQGTGA. The CDR3 loop spans 15 amino acids.

The rearrangement joins TRBV28 to TRBJ2-6, with 9 bases aligning to TRBD1. Trimming cost V 6 bases and J 2 bases; bases outside gene matches: 8. From germline, CDR1 is MDHEN and CDR2 SYDVKM. This CDR3 region has 17 residues. CDR3 region: CASSHGQGRTGANVLTF. The CDR3, as DNA: TGTGCCAGCAGCCATGGACAGGGGAGGACTGGGGCCAACGTCCTGACTTTC.

The V call is TRBV6-1, the J call TRBJ1-5; D is unresolved. Deletions cut 3 bases from V and 8 bases from J, with 11 bases between. The CDR3 loop spans 13 amino acids. The V gene's germline CDR1 is MNHNS and CDR2 SASEGT. The CDR3 reads CASSDSNKKPQHF. CDR3 coding DNA: TGTGCCAGCAGTGACTCTAATAAGAAGCCCCAGCATTTT.

This clone was observed a few times. This rearrangement joins TRBV6-5 to TRBJ1-6; 7 bases fit TRBD1. Per germline, CDR1 MNHEY and CDR2 SVGAGI. With 1 base clipped from V and 7 bases from J, the junction kept 4 bases outside the gene matches. The CDR3 has 15 amino acids. The CDR3 loop reads CASSYWDRRNSPLHF. The CDR3 DNA reads TGTGCCAGCAGTTACTGGGACAGACGAAATTCACCCCTCCACTTT.

V usage is TRBV5-1 and J usage is TRBJ1-1, with D uncertain. Deletions cut 9 bases from V and 3 bases from J, with 18 bases between. Germline-derived CDR1 and CDR2 are SGHRS and YFSETQ. The CDR3 runs 14 residues. The CDR3 here is CATKETIEHTEAFF. Here the CDR3 DNA reads TGCGCCACCAAAGAGACAATTGAGCACACTGAAGCTTTCTTT.

The rearrangement uses TRBV19 and TRBJ2-1, with D hard to call. V lost 2 bases and J lost 10, with 12 bases in between. The CDR3 is 13 amino acids. From germline, CDR1 is LNHDA and CDR2 SQIVND (reference sequence). The CDR3 sequence: CASSITLLQEQFF. The CDR3 nucleotides are TGTGCCAGTAGTATAACCCTACTCCAGGAGCAGTTCTTC.

This clone was recorded only once. The V and J genes are TRBV5-1 and TRBJ2-7; TRBD2 matches 9 bases. Germline trimming cut 6 bases from V and 2 bases from J; bases unmatched to any gene: 12. The CDR3 totals 16 residues. The germline V gene has CDR1 SGHRS and CDR2 YFSETQ. The CDR3 loop is CASTLTVSGGTYEQYF. The CDR3 DNA reads TGCGCCAGCACGCTGACAGTTAGCGGGGGTACCTACGAGCAGTACTTC. Looking up the rest from reference TRBV5-1 and TRBJ2-7 gives the full variable domain: KAGVTQTPRYLIKTRGQQVTLSCSPISGHRSVSWYQQTPGQGLQFLFEYFSETQRNKGNFPGRFSGRQFSNSRSEMNVSTLELGDSALYLCASTLTVSGGTYEQYFGPGTRLTVT.

The chain combines TRBV4-1 with TRBJ2-2, with 9 bases fitting TRBD1. This CDR3 is 16 amino acids long. V lost 5 bases, J lost 2 bases, and 6 bases stayed unmatched. CDR1 and CDR2 from the germline V gene are MGHRA and YSYEKL. The CDR3 spells CASSKTGGANTGELFF. DNA for the CDR3: TGCGCCAGCAGCAAAACAGGGGGCGCAAACACCGGGGAGCTGTTTTTT.

V and J are TRBV27 and TRBJ1-5, with 9 bases lining up with TRBD1. V was clipped by 4 bases and J by 3 bases; unmatched bases: 4. This CDR3 is 15 amino acids long. Germline V CDR1 and CDR2: MNHEY, SMNVEV (reference sequence). The CDR3: CASSSGQGYNQPQHF. CDR3 sequence (DNA): TGTGCCAGCAGTTCGGGACAGGGTTACAATCAGCCCCAGCATTTT.

The V call is TRBV10-3, the J call TRBJ2-7, with 12 nucleotides matching TRBD2. Germline-derived CDR1 and CDR2 are ENHRY and SYGVKD. The V segment lost 6 bases and the J segment 3 bases; nucleotides outside the gene matches: 6. This CDR3 is built from 15 residues. The CDR3 DNA reads as TGTGCCATCAGAGCAACGACTAGCGGGAGCTACGAGCAGTACTTC. Translation: CAIRATTSGSYEQYF.

This chain joins TRBV28 and TRBJ1-1, with D uncertain. The CDR3 extends over 11 amino acids. Trimming stripped 3 bases from V and 6 bases from J, with 5 bases between. Germline lookup yields CDR1 MDHEN and CDR2 SYDVKM. The DNA for the CDR3 is TGTGCCAGCAGTTTCGTGTCTGAAGCTTTCTTT. Its translation is CASSFVSEAFF.

The rearrangement links TRBV27 to TRBJ2-6, with D perhaps TRBD2 (6 bases). CDR3 size: 17 residues. The germline V and J ends were trimmed by 7 bases and 1 base, with 17 bases remaining between them. Germline V lookup: CDR1 MNHEY, CDR2 SMNVEV (reference sequence). As DNA, the CDR3 is TGTGCCAGCACGCTGGGAGGACACTTTTCTGGGGCCAACGTCCTGACTTTC. It translates to CASTLGGHFSGANVLTF.

The rearrangement joins TRBV9 to TRBJ1-3; D unclear. Deletions cut 2 bases from V and 0 bases from J, with 9 bases between. The CDR3 extends over 15 amino acids. The germline CDR1 and CDR2 sequences are SGDLS and YYNGEE. CDR3 DNA: TGTGCCAGCAGCGTTGGTGTAGGCTCTGGAAACACCATATATTTT. It yields the protein CASSVGVGSGNTIYF.

This chain connects TRBV5-4 to TRBJ2-6, with a possible D match to TRBD2 (5 bases). The CDR3 is 15 residues long. Trimming took off 1 base at V and 1 base at J, with 6 bases between the two ends. The germline V gene has CDR1 SGHNT and CDR2 YYREEE (reference sequence). CDR3 coding DNA: TGTGCCAGCAGCTTGTCGGGATCTGGGGCCAACGTCCTGACTTTC. It specifies CASSLSGSGANVLTF.

V usage is TRBV5-1 and J usage is TRBJ2-7, with D uncertain. Germline V CDR1 and CDR2: SGHRS, YFSETQ. This CDR3 is 12 amino acids long. V gave up 5 bases and J gave up 0 bases, with 6 bases separating them. CDR3 sequence reads: CASRASSYEQYF. The CDR3 DNA reads TGCGCCAGCAGGGCCAGCTCCTACGAGCAGTACTTC.

The chain uses TRBV5-1 and TRBJ1-5; 10 bases match TRBD1. The CDR3 contains 15 residues. Germline CDR1 is SGHRS and CDR2 is YFSETQ. The junction had 7 bases not matched to a gene; V was cut back by 4 bases and J by 6 bases. The CDR3 sequence is CASSVNGQGGQPQHF. CDR3 DNA: TGCGCCAGCAGCGTTAACGGACAGGGGGGTCAGCCCCAGCATTTT.

The chain links TRBV11-2 to TRBJ2-1; D perhaps matches TRBD1 (6 bases). This CDR3 is built from 15 residues. The ends were cut back, 0 bases at V and 0 bases at J, with 6 bases in the middle. Germline V lookup: CDR1 SGHAT, CDR2 FQNNGV. CDR3 in amino acids: CASSLEQGSYNEQFF. CDR3 in DNA: TGTGCCAGCAGCTTAGAACAGGGCTCCTACAATGAGCAGTTCTTC.

The rearrangement joins TRBV5-1 to TRBJ2-2; 9 bases are shared with TRBD2. Germline values: CDR1 SGHRS, CDR2 YFSETQ. V was pared by 6 bases and J by 5 bases, with 11 bases of the junction left unmatched. CDR3 length: 16 amino acids. CDR3 sequence (DNA): TGCGCCAGCAAAAGAGCGGGGGGCCGCGAAACCGGGGAGCTGTTTTTT. As protein: CASKRAGGRETGELFF.

The rearrangement uses TRBV27 and TRBJ2-1, with TRBD2 matching 7 bases. The CDR3 has 11 amino acids. J was trimmed by 10 bases and V by 7 bases; bases with no gene match: 4. The germline V gene encodes CDR1 MNHEY and CDR2 SMNVEV (reference sequence). CDR3 protein: CASTRGGEQFF. The CDR3 coding sequence is TGTGCCAGCACCCGGGGAGGGGAGCAGTTCTTC.